One and the same sample provided the 23 T cell receptor beta chains below, sequenced in a study of blood T cell repertoires in COVID-19. Some clones are missing from TCRdb's copy, which holds only in-frame ones; the method was immunoSEQ multiplex PCR. The sample includes about 310,000 clones, 70% to 90% of them seen just once. The sequencing sample was made of PBMCs or T cells enriched from blood (not recorded which). These receptor sequences come from a woman between 35 and 50 years old who had recovered from COVID-19.

The chain links TRBV29-1 to TRBJ2-2, with 9 bases fitting TRBD2. The length of the CDR3 is 14 residues. Germline assignment: CDR1 SQVTM and CDR2 ANQGSEA. V trimming: 3 bases; J trimming: 5 bases; junction bases outside the gene matches: 4. The DNA for the CDR3 is TGCAGCGTTGATGTAGCGGGAGTTACCGGGGAGCTGTTTTTT. Protein sequence: CSVDVAGVTGELFF.

The chain links TRBV19 to TRBJ2-7, with D maybe TRBD2 (5 bases). This CDR3 is built from 13 residues. The germline V and J ends were trimmed by 3 bases and 5 bases, with 11 bases remaining between them. CDR1 LNHDA and CDR2 SQIVND come from the germline V gene (reference sequence). CDR3 coding DNA: TGTGCCAGTAGTATGAGAGACTACCACGAGCAGTACTTC. Translated, it gives CASSMRDYHEQYF.

The chain has TRBV7-2 and TRBJ2-1, with D possibly being TRBD2 (6 bases). The CDR3 loop spans 17 amino acids. Germline CDR1 SGHTA, CDR2 FQGNSA. V was pared by 5 bases and J by 0 bases, with 17 bases between. This CDR3 is CASSPSARGSSYNEQFF. The CDR3 DNA follows: TGTGCCAGCAGCCCTAGCGCTCGGGGGAGCTCCTACAATGAGCAGTTCTTC.

The chain has TRBV5-6 and TRBJ1-2, with 7 bases that match TRBD1. CDR1 and CDR2 (germline): SGHDT, YYEEEE. CDR3 length: 14 residues. V shed 4 bases, J shed 4 bases, and the junction held 7 bases outside the gene matches. The CDR3 sequence is CASSLDRTPYGYTF. Written as DNA, the CDR3 is TGTGCCAGCAGCCTGGACAGGACCCCCTATGGCTACACCTTC.

The chain employs TRBV7-2 and TRBJ2-7; TRBD2 matches 9 bases. The CDR3 sequence is 15 residues long. Trimming took 1 base from V and 4 from J; bases not matched to a gene: 5. Germline lookup yields CDR1 SGHTA and CDR2 FQGNSA. The CDR3 DNA is TGTGCCAGCAGCTTAGGGGTAGCGGGAGAGTACGAGCAGTACTTC. Its protein product is CASSLGVAGEYEQYF.

The chain combines TRBV9 with TRBJ1-5; D is unresolved. Trimming cost V 1 base and J 4 bases, with 12 bases left between them. Germline V gene sequence: CDR1 SGDLS, CDR2 YYNGEE. CDR3 length: 15 amino acids. The DNA of the CDR3 is TGTGCCAGCAGCGTATTCCCTACAGAGAATCAGCCCCAGCATTTT. Its protein is CASSVFPTENQPQHF.

Concerning this clone itself: A junction boundary mismatches the germline segment, possibly from a read error. In DNA, the CDR3 is TGTGCTAGCAGCCCAAGCGTGCTAGCGGGAGGCGATGAGCAGTACTTC. Translated: CASSPSVLAGGDEQYF. This chain uses TRBV7-7 with TRBJ2-7; TRBD2 agrees at 11 bases. In germline, CDR1 is SSHAT, CDR2 FNYEAQ (reference sequence). This CDR3 region has 16 residues.

The chain links TRBV4-3 to TRBJ2-7, with TRBD2 identical over 15 bases. Germline V gives CDR1 LGHNA, CDR2 YSLEER. V was clipped by 0 bases and J by 6 bases; unmatched bases: 3. This CDR3 has 16 amino acids. CDR3: CASSQELGLAGGEQYF. The CDR3, as DNA: TGCGCCAGCAGCCAAGAGTTGGGACTAGCGGGAGGCGAGCAGTACTTC.

This chain uses TRBV7-9 with TRBJ1-5, with D unresolved. The CDR3 consists of 15 residues. V gave up 1 base and J gave up 0 bases, with 7 bases separating them. Germline V gene lookup returns CDR1 SEHNR and CDR2 FQNEAQ (reference sequence). The CDR3 DNA reads TGTGCCAGCAGCTTAGGAGAGCATAGCAATCAGCCCCAGCATTTT. Residues: CASSLGEHSNQPQHF.

The chain carries TRBV7-2 and TRBJ2-3; perhaps TRBD2 as D (6 bases). CDR1 is SGHTA and CDR2 is FQGNSA in the germline V gene. This CDR3 has 14 amino acids. Trimming took off 3 bases at V and 11 bases at J, with 18 bases between the two ends. CDR3 residues: CASSLGGGTRGQYF. CDR3 DNA sequence: TGTGCCAGCAGCTTGGGGGGTGGAACCCGGGGGCAGTATTTT.

The rearrangement uses TRBV2 and TRBJ2-2, with 8 bases matching TRBD2. Germline CDR1 is SNHLY and CDR2 is FYNNEI. The CDR3 is made up of 13 amino acids. The trim removed 5 bases at V and 5 bases at J, leaving 1 base unmatched. CDR3 bases: TGTGCCAGCAGTACTAGCGGTACCGGGGAGCTGTTTTTT. This translates into CASSTSGTGELFF.

The CDR3, as DNA: TGTGCCTGGACCCTAGGACTAGCGGGATACAATGAGCAGTTCTTC. As protein: CAWTLGLAGYNEQFF. The chain recombines TRBV30 with TRBJ2-1, with TRBD2 matching over 12 bases. The CDR3 extends over 15 amino acids. The V and J ends lost 4 bases and 4 bases, in that order; junction bases with no gene match: 5. CDR1 and CDR2 from the germline V gene are GTSNPN and SVGIG (reference sequence).

This chain uses TRBV3-1 (or the pseudogene TRBV3-2) with TRBJ2-7, with D uncertain. The germline CDR1 and CDR2 sequences are LGHDT and YNNKEL (reference sequence). This CDR3 has 14 amino acids. The V end lost 3 bases, the J end lost 7 bases, and 16 bases lay between the germline ends. In nucleotides, the CDR3 is TGTGCCAGCAGCCATGGCGCTGGTACGAGGGAGCAGTACTTC. Its protein product is CASSHGAGTREQYF.

The rearrangement links TRBV7-8 to TRBJ2-7; tentative D call: TRBD1 (6 bases). CDR1 and CDR2 (germline): SGHVS, FQNEAQ. V lost 6 bases and J lost 1, with 13 bases in between. The CDR3 contains 14 residues. Here the CDR3 DNA reads TGTGCCAGCAGTCTCCGGGACACATCCTACGAGCAGTACTTC. Residues: CASSLRDTSYEQYF. The complete variable domain, with remaining parts taken from reference TRBV7-8 and TRBJ2-7, reads GAGVSQSPRYKVAKRGQDVALRCDPISGHVSLFWYQQALGQGPEFLTYFQNEAQLDKSGLPSDRFFAERPEGSVSTLKIQRTQQEDSAVYLCASSLRDTSYEQYFGPGTRLTVT.

The J gene is TRBJ1-5, the V gene TRBV20-1; D may be TRBD1 (5 bases). Germline loops: CDR1 DFQATT, CDR2 SNEGSKA (reference sequence). The CDR3 covers 14 residues. V shed 3 bases and J shed 5 bases, with 14 bases lying between them. CDR3: CSASTGFQDQPQHF. CDR3 bases: TGCAGTGCTAGTACAGGTTTTCAGGATCAGCCCCAGCATTTT.

CDR3 protein: CASSMTGFGELFF. The CDR3 region has the DNA TGTGCCAGTAGTATGACCGGGTTCGGGGAGCTGTTTTTT. The rearrangement uses TRBV19 and TRBJ2-2; D is uncertain. The CDR3 spans 13 residues. The germline CDR1 and CDR2 sequences are LNHDA and SQIVND (reference sequence). With 3 bases removed from V and 7 bases from J, the gap between germline ends came to 9 bases.

The rearrangement links TRBV28 to TRBJ1-5; D ambiguous. Germline values: CDR1 MDHEN, CDR2 SYDVKM. The CDR3 loop spans 16 amino acids. V was trimmed by 2 bases and J by 6 bases, leaving 17 bases between them. Here the CDR3 DNA reads TGTGCCAGCAGTTTACCGGGAGGCTGGGCGAGTCAGCCCCAGCATTTT. It codes for CASSLPGGWASQPQHF.

This sequence joins TRBV4-1 and TRBJ2-7; 7 nucleotides align to TRBD2. The germline V gene has CDR1 MGHRA and CDR2 YSYEKL. This CDR3 comprises 15 residues. J gave up 3 bases and V 4 bases, and 9 bases lay outside the gene matches. This chain's CDR3 is CASSPGTTAFYEQYF. CDR3 coding DNA: TGCGCCAGCAGCCCCGGGACTACGGCGTTCTACGAGCAGTACTTC.

The chain has TRBV7-2 and TRBJ2-7; 8 bases agree with TRBD2. Unmatched junction bases numbered 8, after V lost 5 bases and J lost 5 bases. Germline V gives CDR1 SGHTA, CDR2 FQGNSA. The CDR3 covers 14 residues. The CDR3 DNA reads as TGTGCCAGCAGCCAAATCAGGACTAGCCACGAGCAGTACTTC. It specifies CASSQIRTSHEQYF.

The rearrangement links TRBV6-5 to TRBJ2-1; TRBD1 agrees at 9 bases. The CDR3 has 15 amino acids. With 6 bases clipped from V and 9 bases from J, the junction kept 12 bases outside the gene matches. CDR1 MNHEY and CDR2 SVGAGI come from the germline V gene. CDR3 protein: CASRLDRGYYGEQFF. DNA of the CDR3: TGTGCCAGCAGACTGGACAGGGGTTACTATGGTGAGCAGTTCTTC.

V and J are TRBV6-4 and TRBJ1-4, with D unresolved. Trimming left V 6 bases short and J 2 bases short, with 16 bases between. Germline V gene data show CDR1 as MRHNA and CDR2 as SNTAGT. CDR3 length: 16 amino acids. In nucleotides, the CDR3 is TGTGCCAGCAGGGCCGTTAGGTCGGAGACTAATGAAAAACTGTTTTTT. Protein sequence: CASRAVRSETNEKLFF.

In this sample, this clone turned up once. J is TRBJ2-3 and V is TRBV5-1; 10 bases map to TRBD1. The germline CDR1 and CDR2 sequences are SGHRS and YFSETQ. J was trimmed by 4 bases and V by 2 bases; bases with no gene match: 4. The CDR3 is made up of 15 amino acids. CDR3 amino acids: CASSLGQGVADTQYF. As DNA, the CDR3 is TGCGCCAGCAGCTTAGGACAGGGGGTTGCAGATACGCAGTATTTT.

The chain uses TRBV9 and TRBJ2-7, with D tentatively TRBD2 (5 bases). The CDR3 is made up of 14 amino acids. Trimming pared 0 bases from V and 1 base from J, leaving 8 bases between. Germline CDR1 and CDR2: SGDLS and YYNGEE. CDR3 sequence (DNA): TGTGCCAGCAGCGTAGCCGGGGAATCCTACGAGCAGTACTTC. Translated: CASSVAGESYEQYF.